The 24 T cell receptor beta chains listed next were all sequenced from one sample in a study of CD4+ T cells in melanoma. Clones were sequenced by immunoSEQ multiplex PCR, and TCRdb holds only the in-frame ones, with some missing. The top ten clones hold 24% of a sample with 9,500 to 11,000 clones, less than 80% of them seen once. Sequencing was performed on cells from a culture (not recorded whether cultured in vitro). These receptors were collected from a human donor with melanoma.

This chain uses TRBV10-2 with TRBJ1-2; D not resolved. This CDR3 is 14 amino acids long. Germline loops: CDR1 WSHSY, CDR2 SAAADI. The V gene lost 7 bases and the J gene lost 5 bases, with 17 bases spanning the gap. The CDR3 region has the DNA TGCGCCAGCACCCTAGCCGGGTCCGGGTATGGCTACACCTTC. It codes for CASTLAGSGYGYTF.

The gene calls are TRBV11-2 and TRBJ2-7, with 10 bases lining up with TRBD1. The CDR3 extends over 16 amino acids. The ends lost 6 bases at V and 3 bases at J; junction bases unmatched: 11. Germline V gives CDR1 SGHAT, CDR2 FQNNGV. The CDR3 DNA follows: TGTGCCAGCAGGGGGACAGGGGCTAAATTTGACTACGAGCAGTACTTC. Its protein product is CASRGTGAKFDYEQYF.

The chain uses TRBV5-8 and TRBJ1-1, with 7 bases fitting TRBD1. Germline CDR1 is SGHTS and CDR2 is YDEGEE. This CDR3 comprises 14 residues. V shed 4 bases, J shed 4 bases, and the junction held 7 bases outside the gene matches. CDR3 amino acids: CASSAYRGSTEAFF. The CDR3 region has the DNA TGTGCCAGCAGCGCTTACAGGGGAAGCACTGAAGCTTTCTTT.

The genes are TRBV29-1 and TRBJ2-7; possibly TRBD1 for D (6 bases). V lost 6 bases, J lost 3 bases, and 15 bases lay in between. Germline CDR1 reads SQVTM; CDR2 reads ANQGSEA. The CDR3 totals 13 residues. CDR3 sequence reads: CSVMTGSRYEQYF. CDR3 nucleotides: TGCAGCGTGATGACAGGTTCCCGCTACGAGCAGTACTTC.

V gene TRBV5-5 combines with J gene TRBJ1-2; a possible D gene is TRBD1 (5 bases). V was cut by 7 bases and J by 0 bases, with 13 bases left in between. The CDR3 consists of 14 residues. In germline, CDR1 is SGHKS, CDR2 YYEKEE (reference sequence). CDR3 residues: CASSGGVANYGYTF. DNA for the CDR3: TGTGCCAGCTCGGGAGGGGTAGCTAACTATGGCTACACCTTC.

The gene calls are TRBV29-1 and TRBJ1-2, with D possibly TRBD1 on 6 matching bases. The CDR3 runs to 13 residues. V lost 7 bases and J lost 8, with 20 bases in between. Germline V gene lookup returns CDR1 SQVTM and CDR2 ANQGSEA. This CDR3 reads CSASQGRVRGYTF. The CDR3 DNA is TGCAGCGCCTCACAGGGCCGGGTGCGCGGCTACACCTTC. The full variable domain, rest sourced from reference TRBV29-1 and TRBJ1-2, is SAVISQKPSRDICQRGTSLTIQCQVDSQVTMMFWYRQQPGQSLTLIATANQGSEATYESGFVIDKFPISRPNLTFSTLTVSNMSPEDSSIYLCSASQGRVRGYTFGSGTRLTVV.

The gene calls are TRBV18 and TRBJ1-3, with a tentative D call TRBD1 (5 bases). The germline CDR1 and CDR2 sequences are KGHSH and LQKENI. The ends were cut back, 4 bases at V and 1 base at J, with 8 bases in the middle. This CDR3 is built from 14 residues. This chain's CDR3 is CASSLSGSGNTIYF. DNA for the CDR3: TGTGCCAGCTCACTATCAGGGTCTGGAAACACCATATATTTT.

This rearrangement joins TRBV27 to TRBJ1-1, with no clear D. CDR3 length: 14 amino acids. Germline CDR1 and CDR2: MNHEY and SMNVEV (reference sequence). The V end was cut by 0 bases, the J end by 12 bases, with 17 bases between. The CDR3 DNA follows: TGTGCCAGCAGTTTATCTGACCGATACGGTGGGACTTTCTTT. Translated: CASSLSDRYGGTFF.

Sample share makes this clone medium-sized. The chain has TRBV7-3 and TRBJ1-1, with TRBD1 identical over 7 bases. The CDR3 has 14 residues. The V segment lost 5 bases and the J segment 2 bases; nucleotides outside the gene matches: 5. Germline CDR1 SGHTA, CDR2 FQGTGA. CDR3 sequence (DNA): TGTGCCAGCAGCATGACAGGGCCCAACACTGAAGCTTTCTTT. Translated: CASSMTGPNTEAFF.

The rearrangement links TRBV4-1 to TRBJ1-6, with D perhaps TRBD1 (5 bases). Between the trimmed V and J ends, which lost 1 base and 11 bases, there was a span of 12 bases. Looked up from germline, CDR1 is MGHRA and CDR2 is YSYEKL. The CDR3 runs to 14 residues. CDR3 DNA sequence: TGCGCCAGCAGCCAAGGCCCGGGGCAGACACCCCTCCACTTT. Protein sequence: CASSQGPGQTPLHF.

CDR3 DNA sequence: TGTGCCAGCAGCCCCCAACCCAATCGGCTGGGCGGGGAGCTGTTTTTT. This codes for CASSPQPNRLGGELFF. This chain links TRBV7-3 with TRBJ2-2, with D unresolved. The CDR3 loop spans 16 amino acids. Trimming removed 5 bases at V and 7 bases at J, with 20 bases between. From germline, CDR1 is SGHTA and CDR2 FQGTGA.

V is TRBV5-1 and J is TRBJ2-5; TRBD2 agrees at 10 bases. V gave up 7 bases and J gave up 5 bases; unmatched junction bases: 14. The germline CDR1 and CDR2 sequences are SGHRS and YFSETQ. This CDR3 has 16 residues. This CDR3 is CASCRSSGGPTETQYF. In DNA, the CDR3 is TGCGCCAGCTGTAGGTCTAGCGGGGGCCCTACCGAGACCCAGTACTTC. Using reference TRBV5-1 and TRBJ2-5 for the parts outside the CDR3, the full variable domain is KAGVTQTPRYLIKTRGQQVTLSCSPISGHRSVSWYQQTPGQGLQFLFEYFSETQRNKGNFPGRFSGRQFSNSRSEMNVSTLELGDSALYLCASCRSSGGPTETQYFGPGTRLLVL.

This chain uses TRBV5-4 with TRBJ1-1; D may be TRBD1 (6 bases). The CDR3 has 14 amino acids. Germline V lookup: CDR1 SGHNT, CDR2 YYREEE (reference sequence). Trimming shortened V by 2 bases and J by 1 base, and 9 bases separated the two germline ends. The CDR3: CASSFGGANTEAFF. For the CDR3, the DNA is TGTGCCAGCAGCTTCGGGGGGGCGAACACTGAAGCTTTCTTT.

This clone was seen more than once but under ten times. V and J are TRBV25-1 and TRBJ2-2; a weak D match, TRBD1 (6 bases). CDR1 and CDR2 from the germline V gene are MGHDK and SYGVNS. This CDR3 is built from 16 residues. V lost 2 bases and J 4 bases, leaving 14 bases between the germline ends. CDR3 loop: CASSEDIQGTTGELFF. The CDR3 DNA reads TGTGCCAGCAGTGAAGATATCCAGGGGACCACCGGGGAGCTGTTTTTT. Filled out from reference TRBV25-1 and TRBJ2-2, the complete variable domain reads EADIYQTPRYLVIGTGKKITLECSQTMGHDKMYWYQQDPGMELHLIHYSYGVNSTEKGDLSSESTVSRIRTEHFPLTLESARPSHTSQYLCASSEDIQGTTGELFFGEGSRLTVL.

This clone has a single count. The CDR3 here is CASSLGKGRITEAFF. The CDR3 DNA follows: TGTGCCAGCAGCTTAGGTAAAGGGAGAATCACTGAAGCTTTCTTT. This chain connects TRBV7-2 to TRBJ1-1; D ambiguous. The length of the CDR3 is 15 residues. Germline lookup yields CDR1 SGHTA and CDR2 FQGNSA. V shed 1 base and J shed 4 bases, with 13 bases lying between them.

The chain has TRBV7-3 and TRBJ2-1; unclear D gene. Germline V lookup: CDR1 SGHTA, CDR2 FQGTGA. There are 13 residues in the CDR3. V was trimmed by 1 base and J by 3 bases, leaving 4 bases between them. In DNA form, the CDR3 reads TGTGCCAGCAGCTTAATGGTCTACAATGAGCAGTTCTTC. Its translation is CASSLMVYNEQFF.

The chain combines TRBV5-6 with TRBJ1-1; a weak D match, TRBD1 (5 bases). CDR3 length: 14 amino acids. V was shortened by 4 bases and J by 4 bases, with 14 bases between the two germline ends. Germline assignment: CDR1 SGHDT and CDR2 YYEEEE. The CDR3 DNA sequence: TGTGCCAGCAGCAAATCAGGGTTTGCCACTGAAGCTTTCTTT. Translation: CASSKSGFATEAFF.

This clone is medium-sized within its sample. The CDR3 loop reads CASTQANQPQHF. The CDR3 DNA reads as TGTGCCAGCACGCAGGCCAATCAGCCCCAGCATTTT. The chain recombines TRBV6-4 with TRBJ1-5; D is uncertain. Trimming left V 7 bases short and J 3 bases short, with 7 bases between. CDR3 size: 12 residues. Germline CDR1 reads MRHNA; CDR2 reads SNTAGT.

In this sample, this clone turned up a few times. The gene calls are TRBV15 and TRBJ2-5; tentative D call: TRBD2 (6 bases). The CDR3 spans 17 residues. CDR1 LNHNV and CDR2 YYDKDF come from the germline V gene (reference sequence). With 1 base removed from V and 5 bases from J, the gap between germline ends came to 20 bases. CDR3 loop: CATSRGEETDGRETQYF. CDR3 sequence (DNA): TGTGCCACCAGCAGAGGGGAGGAGACGGACGGCCGCGAGACCCAGTACTTC.

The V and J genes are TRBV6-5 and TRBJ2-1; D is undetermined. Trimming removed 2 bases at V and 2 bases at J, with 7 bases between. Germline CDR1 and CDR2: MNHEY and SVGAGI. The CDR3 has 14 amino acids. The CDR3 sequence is CASSYAPPYNEQFF. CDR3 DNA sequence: TGTGCCAGCAGTTACGCCCCACCCTACAATGAGCAGTTCTTC.

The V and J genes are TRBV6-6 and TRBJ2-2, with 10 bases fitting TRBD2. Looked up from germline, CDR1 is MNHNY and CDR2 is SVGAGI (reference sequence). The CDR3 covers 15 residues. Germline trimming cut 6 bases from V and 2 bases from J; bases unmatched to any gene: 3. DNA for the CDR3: TGTGCCAGCAGCGAGCGGGGGGGCAACACCGGGGAGCTGTTTTTT. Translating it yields CASSERGGNTGELFF.

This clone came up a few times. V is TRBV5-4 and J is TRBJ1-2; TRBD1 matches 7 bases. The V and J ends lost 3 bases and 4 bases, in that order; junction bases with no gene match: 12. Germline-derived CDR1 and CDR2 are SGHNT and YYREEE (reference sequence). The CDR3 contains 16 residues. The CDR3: CASSSGTARSVYGYTF. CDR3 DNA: TGTGCCAGCAGCTCCGGGACAGCGCGAAGTGTCTATGGCTACACCTTC.

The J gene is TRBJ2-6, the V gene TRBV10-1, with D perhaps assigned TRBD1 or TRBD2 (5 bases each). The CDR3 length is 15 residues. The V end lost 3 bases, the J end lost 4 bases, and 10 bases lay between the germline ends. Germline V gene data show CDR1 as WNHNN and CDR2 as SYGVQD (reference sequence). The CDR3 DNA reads TGCGCCAGCAGTGATGGGGGAACCGGGGCCAACGTCCTGACTTTC. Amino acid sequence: CASSDGGTGANVLTF.

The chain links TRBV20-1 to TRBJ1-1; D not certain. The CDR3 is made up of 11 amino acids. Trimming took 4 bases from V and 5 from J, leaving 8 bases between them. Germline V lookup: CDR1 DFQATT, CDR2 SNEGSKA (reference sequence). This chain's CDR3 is CSAKLQTEAFF. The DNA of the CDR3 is TGCAGTGCTAAGCTACAGACTGAAGCTTTCTTT.